This T cell receptor beta chain is from a study of CD8+ T cells in alopecia areata. General study findings and limits: Patients shared TCRs less clearly than mice did, possibly for HLA-related reasons. In scalp and blood during tofacitinib, many expanded lesional clones persisted. Lesional scalp, notably in alopecia totalis/universalis, had clonality above that of normal scalp.

V shed 6 bases and J 6 bases; nucleotides not matched to a gene: 7. This CDR3 has 15 residues. Germline V gives CDR1 PRHDT, CDR2 FYEKMQ (reference sequence). Described treatment: oral pan-JAK inhibitor, 5-10 mg twice daily. RNA extraction and reverse transcription yielded cDNA as sequencing template. Profiled with immunoSEQ multiplex PCR; TCRdb holds only in-frame clones, not every one. The sample includes about 180,000 clones, less than 75% of them seen just once. For this clone: The antigen is unknown.

The chain uses TRBV13 and TRBJ2-1; 11 nucleotides line up with TRBD1. The TCR was taken from a human donor with alopecia areata. The material was CD4+ T cells sorted from blood, obtained at approximately week 60, from a patient treated with tofacitinib. The CDR3 sequence: CASSRRTGGFNEQFF. DNA for the CDR3: TGTGCCAGCAGTAGACGGACAGGGGGCTTCAATGAGCAGTTCTTC.